This is a list of T cell receptor beta chains from one sample in a study of T cells in Graves' hyperthyroidism and ophthalmopathy. TCRdb redid the calling of the multiplex PCR reads with MiXCR, one entry per CDR3 protein. The sample includes about 640,000 distinct CDR3 sequences, about 15% of them seen just once. The sample consisted of blood. The receptors here all came from a woman in her forties or fifties with Graves' ophthalmopathy. Each CDR3 is given with its conserved first and last residue. A D gene is named only where the DNA matches it firmly. Rows give clone size only sometimes, using once, few, many, or a class for an expanded clone.

>many|TRBV20-1|-|TRBJ2-1
TGCAGTGTTACCGGACAGCTCCTCTCCTACAATGAGCAGTTCTTC
CSVTGQLLSYNEQFF
>few|TRBV6-2/TRBV6-3|TRBD1|TRBJ1-2
TGTGCCAGCAGTCCACAGGGGCCCTATGGCTACACCTTC
CASSPQGPYGYTF
>many|TRBV14|-|TRBJ2-1
TGTGCCAGCAGCCTTTATGTGGCTGAGCAGTTCTTC
CASSLYVAEQFF
>many|TRBV6-2/TRBV6-3|-|TRBJ2-3
TGTGCCAGCAGTTGGGACGTAGAGAGAGGGTCCACAGATACGCAGTATTTT
CASSWDVERGSTDTQYF
>-|TRBV7-2|-|TRBJ2-3
TGTGCCAGCAGCTTAGTAGGGGGGGGGGTCACAGATACGCAGTATTTT
CASSLVGGGVTDTQYF
>many|TRBV11-2|TRBD1|TRBJ1-1
TGTGCCAGCAGCTTCGGACAGGGCACTGAAGCTTTCTTT
CASSFGQGTEAFF
>many|TRBV11-3|TRBD1|TRBJ1-6
TGTGCCAGCAGCCTGAGGCACAGGGGCGATTCACCCCTCCACTTT
CASSLRHRGDSPLHF
>many|TRBV11-2|-|TRBJ2-3
TGTGCCAGCAGCTTAGAGGCCACATTGGACCCAGATACGCAGTATTTT
CASSLEATLDPDTQYF
>many|TRBV20-1|TRBD2|TRBJ2-1
TGCAGTGCAGATACTAGCGACAGCTCCTACAATGAGCAGTTCTTC
CSADTSDSSYNEQFF
>many|TRBV7-3|TRBD1|TRBJ2-1
TGTGCCAGCAGCATTGACAGGGAGCCTTACAATGAGCAGTTCTTC
CASSIDREPYNEQFF
>many|TRBV5-1|-|TRBJ2-5
TGCGCCAGCAGCCCCGAAGCGGGCCGCGGAAGAGAGACCCAGTACTTC
CASSPEAGRGRETQYF
>few|TRBV15|-|TRBJ2-3
TGTGCCACCAGCAGAGACCCTGCGACCACAGATACGCAGTATTTT
CATSRDPATTDTQYF
>many|TRBV11-2|-|TRBJ2-7
TGTGCCAGCAGCCTGAAATACGAGCAGTACTTC
CASSLKYEQYF
>few|TRBV5-8|-|TRBJ2-7
TGTGCCAGCAGCTTGCATCAGGTACAGGGCCCCTACGAGCAGTACTTC
CASSLHQVQGPYEQYF
>many|TRBV5-1|-|TRBJ2-1
TGCGCCAGCAGCCTACAGCCGGGCCCGACGGAGGTTGAGCAGTTCTTC
CASSLQPGPTEVEQFF
>-|TRBV20-1|TRBD1|TRBJ1-5
TGCAGTGCCCGGACAGGGAGGAGCAATCAGCCCCAGCATTTT
CSARTGRSNQPQHF
>many|TRBV29-1|-|TRBJ1-1
TGCAGCGTTGAAGACCCGCAGCGTGAAGCTTTCTTT
CSVEDPQREAFF
>many|TRBV12-3/TRBV12-4|-|TRBJ1-2
TGTGCCAGCAGTTTCCGCCGTGGCTATGGCTACACCTTC
CASSFRRGYGYTF
>many|TRBV28|TRBD2|TRBJ2-7
TGTGCCAGCACCGACACCGTCGGACTAGCGGCCAGTCGGTACTTC
CASTDTVGLAASRYF
>many|TRBV7-9|-|TRBJ2-3
TGTGCCAGCAGCCCAGGACATCCCGATACGCAGTATTTT
CASSPGHPDTQYF
>few|TRBV5-4|TRBD2|TRBJ2-7
TGTGCCAGCAGCACGGGGACTAGCACCTACGAGCAGTACTTC
CASSTGTSTYEQYF
>few|TRBV6-1|TRBD1|TRBJ1-5
TGTGCCAGCAGTAACAACAGGGGAGGCAATCAGCCCCAGCATTTT
CASSNNRGGNQPQHF
>many|TRBV15|-|TRBJ1-2
TGTGCCACCAGCAGGTCGATCGCAGAAGTACTGAACTATGGCTACACCTTC
CATSRSIAEVLNYGYTF
>many|TRBV12-3/TRBV12-4|-|TRBJ1-5
TGTGCCAGTAGTTTGGGGGGCATGGGTCAGCCCCAGCATTTT
CASSLGGMGQPQHF
>many|TRBV24-1|-|TRBJ1-5
TGTGCCACCAGTGATGAGAATCAGCCCCAGCATTTT
CATSDENQPQHF
>-|TRBV5-6|TRBD1|TRBJ1-2
TGTGCCAGCAGCAACATCGGACAGGGGGAAACCTATGGCTACACCTTC
CASSNIGQGETYGYTF